The rows below give T cell receptor beta chains drawn from one sample of a study of blood T cell repertoires in COVID-19. Profiling relied on immunoSEQ multiplex PCR, and the TCRdb table lists in-frame clones only, not all of them. Here the sample spans approximately 170,000 clones, around 80% being singletons. The sample taken for sequencing was PBMCs or T cells enriched from blood (not recorded which). These receptors all come from a woman in her 70s in a cohort exposed to, infected with or recovered from COVID-19 (not recorded which). CDR3s include the opening cysteine and the closing phenylalanine or tryptophan. D genes are given only for firm matches. For some rows the clone size is stated as once, few or many, or as a class when expanded; others skip it.

V gene: TRBV18; clone size: -; J gene: TRBJ2-1; D gene: -; CDR3 DNA: TGTGCCAGCTCACCAGGTATCAGGGCTGAGCAGTTCTTC; CDR3 protein: CASSPGIRAEQFF
V gene: TRBV5-1; clone size: -; J gene: TRBJ1-2; D gene: TRBD1; CDR3 DNA: TGCGCCAGCAGCAAGGACACAGGGGGCGCCGGCTACACCTTC; CDR3 protein: CASSKDTGGAGYTF
V gene: TRBV27; clone size: -; J gene: TRBJ2-1; D gene: TRBD2; CDR3 DNA: TGTGCCAGCACCCGGACTAGCGGCAGCCCCCTGGCCTGGGGTGAGCAGTTCTTC; CDR3 protein: CASTRTSGSPLAWGEQFF
V gene: TRBV18; clone size: -; J gene: TRBJ2-7; D gene: -; CDR3 DNA: TGTGCCAGCTCACCAGGAGGTTTTAGCTCCTACGAGCAGTACTTC; CDR3 protein: CASSPGGFSSYEQYF
V gene: TRBV19; clone size: -; J gene: TRBJ1-1; D gene: TRBD1; CDR3 DNA: TGTGCCAGTAGTCGACAGGGTGGGGTAGGGACTGAAGCTTTCTTT; CDR3 protein: CASSRQGGVGTEAFF
V gene: TRBV5-1; clone size: -; J gene: TRBJ2-1; D gene: TRBD1; CDR3 DNA: TGCGCCAGCAGCTTCTCGACAGGGGGAGAAGACAATGAGCAGTTCTTC; CDR3 protein: CASSFSTGGEDNEQFF
V gene: TRBV9; clone size: -; J gene: TRBJ2-7; D gene: -; CDR3 DNA: TGTGCCAGCAGCGTAATGGGTAGCAGCCACGAGCAGTACTTC; CDR3 protein: CASSVMGSSHEQYF
V gene: TRBV3-1/TRBV3-2; clone size: -; J gene: TRBJ1-1; D gene: -; CDR3 DNA: TGTGCCAGCAGCCAACCCCAGGGGCCTGAAGCTTTCTTT; CDR3 protein: CASSQPQGPEAFF
V gene: TRBV18; clone size: -; J gene: TRBJ2-1; D gene: -; CDR3 DNA: TGTGCCAGCTCACCTACACTCGGGAGCCGGGACAGCAACTGGTTCTTC; CDR3 protein: CASSPTLGSRDSNWFF
V gene: TRBV19; clone size: -; J gene: TRBJ2-2; D gene: TRBD2; CDR3 DNA: TGTGCCAGTAGTATTAGACTAGCGGGGGGTCCGAACACCGGGGAGCTGTTTTTT; CDR3 protein: CASSIRLAGGPNTGELFF
V gene: TRBV3-1/TRBV3-2; clone size: -; J gene: TRBJ2-7; D gene: -; CDR3 DNA: TGTGCCAGCAGCCAAGGTCCGGGAGACTCCTACGAGCAGTACTTC; CDR3 protein: CASSQGPGDSYEQYF
V gene: TRBV7-9; clone size: -; J gene: TRBJ2-7; D gene: -; CDR3 DNA: TGTGCCAGCAGCTTAGCCGGGAAGGCTGCCTACGAGCAGTACTTC; CDR3 protein: CASSLAGKAAYEQYF
V gene: TRBV11-2; clone size: -; J gene: TRBJ2-3; D gene: TRBD2; CDR3 DNA: TGTGCCAGCAGCTTAGGGGGAAGGTGGAGCGGGGAGAGGGGAGATACGCAGTATTTT; CDR3 protein: CASSLGGRWSGERGDTQYF
V gene: TRBV9; clone size: -; J gene: TRBJ2-2; D gene: TRBD1; CDR3 DNA: TGTGCCAGCAGCTCGGGACAGATGAACACCGGGGAGCTGTTTTTT; CDR3 protein: CASSSGQMNTGELFF
V gene: TRBV27; clone size: -; J gene: TRBJ1-2; D gene: -; CDR3 DNA: TGTGCCAGCAGTCCCACGGGGTTCGGAGGCTACACCTTC; CDR3 protein: CASSPTGFGGYTF
V gene: TRBV3-1/TRBV3-2; clone size: -; J gene: TRBJ2-7; D gene: TRBD1; CDR3 DNA: TGTGCCAGCAGCCATCGGGACAGGGAAGCCCCATACGAGCAGTACTTC; CDR3 protein: CASSHRDREAPYEQYF
V gene: TRBV7-9; clone size: -; J gene: TRBJ1-6; D gene: TRBD1; CDR3 DNA: TGTGCCAGCAGCCTCCTTGTTACAGGGGATTCACCCCTCCACTTT; CDR3 protein: CASSLLVTGDSPLHF
V gene: TRBV10-3; clone size: -; J gene: TRBJ2-1; D gene: TRBD2; CDR3 DNA: TGTGCCATCAGACCCGGACTAGCGGGAGGGCCTAAGAATGAGCAGTTCTTC; CDR3 protein: CAIRPGLAGGPKNEQFF
V gene: TRBV5-1; clone size: -; J gene: TRBJ2-1; D gene: -; CDR3 DNA: TGCGCCAGCAGAACGGGACAACACAATGAGCAGTTCTTC; CDR3 protein: CASRTGQHNEQFF
V gene: TRBV15; clone size: -; J gene: TRBJ2-2; D gene: TRBD2; CDR3 DNA: TGTGCCACCAGCAGAGTACGTACTAGCGGGAGTATCACCGGGGAGCTGTTTTTT; CDR3 protein: CATSRVRTSGSITGELFF
V gene: TRBV28; clone size: -; J gene: TRBJ1-1; D gene: -; CDR3 DNA: TGTGCCAGCACCCGGGCAACAGGGTTCACTGAAGCTTTCTTT; CDR3 protein: CASTRATGFTEAFF
V gene: TRBV7-9; clone size: -; J gene: TRBJ1-2; D gene: -; CDR3 DNA: TGTGCCAGCAGCTTATCCGGGTTGGGTGGCTACACCTTC; CDR3 protein: CASSLSGLGGYTF
V gene: TRBV18; clone size: -; J gene: TRBJ2-1; D gene: TRBD2; CDR3 DNA: TGTGCCAGCTCACTCCCTGGACTAGCGGGAGGGAATGAGCAGTTCTTC; CDR3 protein: CASSLPGLAGGNEQFF
V gene: TRBV5-6; clone size: -; J gene: TRBJ2-3; D gene: -; CDR3 DNA: TGTGCCAGCAGCTTGGAACTAGCAGATACGCAGTATTTT; CDR3 protein: CASSLELADTQYF
V gene: TRBV28; clone size: once; J gene: TRBJ1-5; D gene: -; CDR3 DNA: TGTGCCAGCAATCAACTCGCGGGGCGGCAGCCCCAGCATTTT; CDR3 protein: CASNQLAGRQPQHF
V gene: TRBV19; clone size: few; J gene: TRBJ2-5; D gene: -; CDR3 DNA: TGTGCCAGTAGTGGAGAGGAGACCCAGTACTTC; CDR3 protein: CASSGEETQYF